The present TCR beta chain was sequenced within a study of shared clonotypes between healthy human individuals. Repertoires were generated with immunoSEQ multiplex PCR, while TCRdb's copy carries only in-frame clones and drops some. This table has 2 million to 2.5 million clones, over 85% appearing once. The germline V gene encodes CDR1 MGHRA and CDR2 YSYEKL. The CDR3 is made up of 15 amino acids. With V trimmed by 4 bases and J by 9 bases, 12 bases remained unmatched. The TCR sequence derives from a man in his late teens or twenties in good health. Some clones in this sample may be carry-over from other donors' samples. The specimen sequenced was naive CD4+ T cells from PBMCs. Subset indicated: CD45RA+ positively selected. This chain uses TRBV4-1 with TRBJ2-1; TRBD2 matches 7 bases. CDR3 sequence reads: CASSPRGWREGEQFF. CDR3 DNA sequence: TGCGCCAGCAGCCCCCGAGGGTGGAGGGAGGGTGAGCAGTTCTTC.